This TCR beta chain comes out of a study of metastatic and nonmetastatic thyroid tumors. Across the study: Across peripheral blood and tumor or nodule tissue samples taken from malignant and benign thyroid patients, the repertoires were compared with one another.

Notes on this clone: Its target is not known. A read error may be the cause here, since a much bigger clone is one base away.

Study-wide results and limits: Malignant tumors reportedly showed significantly higher TCR beta diversity than benign nodules in both blood and tumor.

Prior to thyroid surgery, none of the patients had received any treatment. Per the original methods: Clinicopathological groups supplied CDR3 differences that were used to build a distant-metastasis classifier for papillary thyroid cancer. TCRdb re-called clones via MiXCR from the PCR reads. TCRdb assigned the V and J calls; the authors' analysis was not used. The sample holds some 83,000 clones, approximately 13% seen once. Germline V lookup: CDR1 DFQATT, CDR2 SNEGSKA (reference sequence). The CDR3 totals 17 residues. Trimming took 0 bases from V and 2 from J; bases not matched to a gene: 7. Input material: tumor tissue. This receptor was taken from a female donor with papillary thyroid cancer or a benign thyroid nodule (not recorded which). Some clones in this sample may be carry-over from other donors' samples. The chain combines TRBV20-1 with TRBJ2-3; 11 nucleotides line up with TRBD2. CDR3 DNA sequence: TGCAGTGCTAGAGATAAAACTAGCGGGAGCGACACAGATACGCAGTATTTT. It yields the protein CSARDKTSGSDTDTQYF.